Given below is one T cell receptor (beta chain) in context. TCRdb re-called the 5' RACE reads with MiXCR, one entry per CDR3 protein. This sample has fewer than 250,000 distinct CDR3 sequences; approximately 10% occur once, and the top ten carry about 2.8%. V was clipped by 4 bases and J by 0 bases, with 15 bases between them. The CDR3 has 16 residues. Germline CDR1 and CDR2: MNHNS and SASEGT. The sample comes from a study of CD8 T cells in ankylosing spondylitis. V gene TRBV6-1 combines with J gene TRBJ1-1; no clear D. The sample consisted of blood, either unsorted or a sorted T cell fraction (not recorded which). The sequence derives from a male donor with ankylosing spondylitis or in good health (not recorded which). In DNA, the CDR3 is TGTGCCAGCAGTGGGGCCAGACTGATGCTGAACACTGAAGCTTTCTTT. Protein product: CASSGARLMLNTEAFF.